What follows are 10 T cell receptor beta chains derived from one specimen sequenced in a study of blood T cell repertoires in COVID-19. Only in-frame clones appear in the TCRdb table, and some are missing; sequencing was by immunoSEQ multiplex PCR. The table has 150,000 to 200,000 clones, around 84% seen once. Input material: peripheral blood. These receptors all stem from a man in his sixties with COVID-19, enrolled during active disease.

The V and J genes are TRBV27 and TRBJ1-6; perhaps TRBD1 as D (6 bases). The ends were cut back, 5 bases at V and 14 bases at J, with 13 bases in the middle. The germline V gene has CDR1 MNHEY and CDR2 SMNVEV (reference sequence). The CDR3 totals 12 residues. The CDR3 DNA follows: TGTGCCAGCAGTCTACAGGGTGGATCCCTCCACTTT. Translating gives CASSLQGGSLHF.

The V call is TRBV3-1 (or the pseudogene TRBV3-2), the J call TRBJ2-5; 9 bases match TRBD1. The length of the CDR3 is 16 residues. CDR1 and CDR2 from the germline V gene are LGHDT and YNNKEL (reference sequence). V shed 2 bases and J 3 bases; nucleotides not matched to a gene: 7. In nucleotides, the CDR3 is TGTGCCAGCAGCCAACGAACCGGGACAGGGAAAGAGACCCAGTACTTC. This codes for CASSQRTGTGKETQYF.

The rearrangement uses TRBV27 and TRBJ1-2; D is uncertain. From germline, CDR1 is MNHEY and CDR2 SMNVEV (reference sequence). The CDR3 consists of 15 residues. V was trimmed by 2 bases and J by 8 bases, leaving 18 bases between them. The CDR3 loop is CASSLLGPSSGGYTF. CDR3 DNA sequence: TGTGCCAGCAGTTTACTAGGACCATCTTCGGGAGGCTACACCTTC.

J is TRBJ2-7 and V is TRBV9, with 10 bases identical to TRBD2. Per germline, CDR1 SGDLS and CDR2 YYNGEE. The CDR3 length is 15 residues. Trimming at V came to 5 bases and at J to 6 bases, leaving 11 bases not matched to a gene. CDR3 sequence (DNA): TGTGCCAGCAGTCCAGCTAGCGGGAGCCGGACCGAGCAGTACTTC. It encodes CASSPASGSRTEQYF.

The CDR3 bases are TGTGCCAGCAGGGACGGACAGGCGGATCAAGAGACCCAGTACTTC. It encodes CASRDGQADQETQYF. V and J are TRBV6-5 and TRBJ2-5; TRBD1 matches at 7 bases. Trimming took 6 bases from V and 2 from J; bases not matched to a gene: 9. Germline loops: CDR1 MNHEY, CDR2 SVGAGI. The CDR3 runs 15 residues.

The chain is built from TRBV21-1 and TRBJ2-6; TRBD1 is taken as the D call from the table, unchecked against the DNA. TRBV21-1 is labeled a pseudogene. This CDR3 has 17 amino acids. The CDR3 DNA is TGTGCCAGCAGCAACCCCCGGGACAGGGGGAAGGCCAACGTCCTGACTTTC. Its protein product is CASSNPRDRGKANVLTF.

Note on this clone: Other DNA sequences in the same sample also yield this CDR3. V gene TRBV9 combines with J gene TRBJ1-1, with D possibly TRBD1 on 6 matching bases. Trimming stripped 4 bases from V and 0 bases from J, with 13 bases between. The CDR3 is 15 residues long. From germline, CDR1 is SGDLS and CDR2 YYNGEE. Written as DNA, the CDR3 is TGTGCCAGCAGCCCTCAGACAGGTATGAACACTGAAGCTTTCTTT. It is translated as CASSPQTGMNTEAFF.

J is TRBJ2-3 and V is TRBV7-2; D possibly corresponds to TRBD2 (6 bases). Between the trimmed V and J ends, which lost 3 bases and 6 bases, there was a span of 13 bases. Germline assignment: CDR1 SGHTA and CDR2 FQGNSA. The CDR3 covers 14 residues. CDR3 bases: TGTGCCAGCAGCTTGGGAGGCTCTCTCGATACGCAGTATTTT. It yields the protein CASSLGGSLDTQYF.

This rearrangement joins TRBV28 to TRBJ2-7; TRBD2 matches 9 bases. CDR3 length equals 15 residues. CDR1 is MDHEN, CDR2 SYDVKM, per germline. V lost 2 bases and J lost 2; bases outside the gene matches: 4. The CDR3 DNA reads as TGTGCCAGCAGTTTAACTAGCGGGTCGGCCTACGAGCAGTACTTC. It codes for CASSLTSGSAYEQYF.

This clone was observed a single time. V and J are TRBV24-1 and TRBJ2-7; possibly TRBD2 for D (5 bases). Trimming took off 6 bases at V and 3 bases at J, with 14 bases between the two ends. The CDR3 covers 14 residues. Germline CDR1 reads KGHDR; CDR2 reads SFDVKD. In DNA form, the CDR3 reads TGTGCCACCAGTTCTGGGAGTCCACACTACGAGCAGTACTTC. Translation: CATSSGSPHYEQYF.